A single sample gave rise to the 24 T cell receptor beta chains below, sequenced in a study of shared clonotypes between healthy human individuals. The table came from immunoSEQ multiplex PCR; TCRdb's copy has only in-frame clones and leaves some out. The sample includes about a million clones, 76% seen only once; the top ten take approximately 1.5%. Sample: memory CD4+ T cells sorted from blood. Regarding subset: CD45RA-negative fraction. These receptors were taken from a man in his late teens or twenties in good health.

This clone appeared a few times. This chain joins TRBV5-1 and TRBJ2-3, with unresolved D. Per germline, CDR1 SGHRS and CDR2 YFSETQ. This CDR3 region has 15 residues. The V gene lost 0 bases and the J gene lost 1 base, with 9 bases spanning the gap. CDR3 nucleotide sequence: TGCGCCAGCAGCTTGGAAGTGGGCGGCACAGATACGCAGTATTTT. Residues: CASSLEVGGTDTQYF.

The rearrangement links TRBV7-9 to TRBJ2-2, with 7 bases fitting TRBD1. In germline, CDR1 is SEHNR, CDR2 FQNEAQ (reference sequence). Germline trimming cut 5 bases from V and 7 bases from J; bases unmatched to any gene: 4. The CDR3 is 13 amino acids. Here the CDR3 DNA reads TGTGCCAGCAGCGGACAGGTCCACGGGGAGCTGTTTTTT. The encoded protein is CASSGQVHGELFF.

V gene TRBV25-1 combines with J gene TRBJ2-7, with 8 bases fitting TRBD1. This CDR3 spans 16 amino acids. Germline trimming cut 4 bases from V and 0 bases from J; bases unmatched to any gene: 8. Germline V CDR1 and CDR2: MGHDK, SYGVNS. The CDR3 reads CASSGGTGHISYEQYF. The CDR3 DNA is TGTGCCAGCAGTGGTGGGACAGGCCATATCTCCTACGAGCAGTACTTC.

The chain carries TRBV11-3 and TRBJ2-7; 7 positions agree with TRBD2. Per the germline V gene, CDR1 is SGHNT and CDR2 is YENEEA. The CDR3 totals 13 residues. Trimming removed 3 bases from V and 4 bases from J; junction bases left unmatched: 3. The CDR3 region has the DNA TGTGCCAGCAGCTTGGTTAGCGGGTACGAGCAGTACTTC. It encodes CASSLVSGYEQYF.

This clone came up once. The chain joins TRBV7-2 to TRBJ2-7, with TRBD1 identical over 9 bases. The V gene's germline CDR1 is SGHTA and CDR2 FQGNSA. There are 14 residues in the CDR3. The ends lost 5 bases at V and 4 bases at J; junction bases unmatched: 6. The chain's CDR3 is CASSMDRGGYEQYF. As DNA, the CDR3 is TGTGCCAGCAGCATGGACAGGGGTGGGTACGAGCAGTACTTC.

The rearrangement links TRBV5-4 to TRBJ2-3, with 12 bases aligning to TRBD2. J gave up 0 bases and V 3 bases, and 2 bases lay outside the gene matches. Germline V gene lookup returns CDR1 SGHNT and CDR2 YYREEE (reference sequence). CDR3 length equals 16 residues. DNA for the CDR3: TGTGCCAGCAGCTGGGGGACTAGCGGGAGCACAGATACGCAGTATTTT. The encoded protein is CASSWGTSGSTDTQYF.

This chain links TRBV7-2 with TRBJ2-3; 7 bases fit TRBD1. The germline CDR1 and CDR2 sequences are SGHTA and FQGNSA. CDR3 size: 17 residues. Trimming took 1 base from V and 3 from J; bases not matched to a gene: 10. The CDR3 loop is CASSLVGAGTVTDTQYF. CDR3 sequence (DNA): TGTGCCAGCAGCTTAGTCGGGGCAGGGACAGTTACAGATACGCAGTATTTT.

This rearrangement joins TRBV15 to TRBJ2-3, with D possibly TRBD1 on 6 matching bases. CDR3 length equals 13 residues. Germline loops: CDR1 LNHNV, CDR2 YYDKDF (reference sequence). V gave up 1 base and J gave up 5 bases, with 7 bases separating them. DNA for the CDR3: TGTGCCACCAGCAGAGGGACAGTAGATACGCAGTATTTT. Translated: CATSRGTVDTQYF.

This clone was seen more than once but under ten times. The chain links TRBV2 to TRBJ1-6, with unresolved D. Trimming pared 4 bases from V and 1 base from J, leaving 11 bases between. Germline CDR1 SNHLY, CDR2 FYNNEI. This CDR3 is built from 16 residues. The CDR3 nucleotides read TGTGCCAGCAGTGTACCCTCGGGGTCCTATAATTCACCCCTCCACTTT. It translates to CASSVPSGSYNSPLHF.

V is TRBV25-1 and J is TRBJ2-7; TRBD1 is a possible D gene (5 bases). Germline CDR1 MGHDK, CDR2 SYGVNS. Trimming stripped 5 bases from V and 0 bases from J, with 11 bases between. CDR3 length: 14 amino acids. CDR3 coding DNA: TGTGCCAGCAGTTTAACCCAGGGCTCCTACGAGCAGTACTTC. Amino acid sequence: CASSLTQGSYEQYF.

In the case of this clone: The junction shows a germline mismatch at one end, possibly a read error. This chain joins TRBV7-7 and TRBJ2-7; the D call may be TRBD1 or TRBD2 (6 bases each). This CDR3 region has 14 residues. Germline V gives CDR1 SSHAT, CDR2 FNYEAQ (reference sequence). This chain's CDR3 is CASSKGGSSYEQYF. The CDR3 DNA sequence: TGTGCTAGCAGCAAAGGGGGGAGTTCTTACGAGCAGTACTTC. The complete variable domain, with remaining parts taken from reference TRBV7-7 and TRBJ2-7, reads GAGVSQSPRYKVTKRGQDVTLRCDPISSHATLYWYQQALGQGPEFLTYFNYEAQPDKSGLPSDRFSAERPEGSISTLTIQRTEQRDSAMYRCASSKGGSSYEQYFGPGTRLTVT.

The chain uses TRBV4-1 and TRBJ2-1; 7 bases fit TRBD2. This CDR3 is built from 16 residues. Trimming removed 1 base from V and 7 bases from J; junction bases left unmatched: 10. CDR1 and CDR2 from the germline V gene are MGHRA and YSYEKL. The CDR3 here is CASSQVSSGNWNEQFF. The CDR3 DNA reads TGCGCCAGCAGCCAAGTATCCAGCGGGAACTGGAATGAGCAGTTCTTC.

Concerning this clone: Other DNA sequences of this sample code for an identical CDR3. The chain recombines TRBV7-2 with TRBJ1-3; no clear D gene. V lost 4 bases to trimming and J lost 2 bases, with 6 bases between them. Germline assignment: CDR1 SGHTA and CDR2 FQGNSA. There are 13 residues in the CDR3. The CDR3 nucleotides are TGTGCCAGCAGCTCCGGAGCTGGAAACACCATATATTTT. Protein sequence: CASSSGAGNTIYF.

This clone was seen just once. J is TRBJ1-3 and V is TRBV6-1; D remains unclear. The CDR3 runs 15 residues. Looked up from germline, CDR1 is MNHNS and CDR2 is SASEGT. V lost 6 bases and J 2 bases, leaving 14 bases between the germline ends. The CDR3 coding sequence is TGTGCCAGCAGGCGTACATCCGACCCTGGAAACACCATATATTTT. This gives the protein CASRRTSDPGNTIYF.

The rearrangement links TRBV25-1 to TRBJ1-6, with unresolved D. The germline gives CDR1 MGHDK, CDR2 SYGVNS. The CDR3 is 14 amino acids. The V and J ends lost 4 bases and 6 bases respectively, with 10 bases between them. The CDR3 nucleotides are TGTGCCAGCAGTGCCGGTTACCGTAATTCACCCCTCCACTTT. It yields the protein CASSAGYRNSPLHF.

The chain is built from TRBV5-1 and TRBJ1-4; D possibly corresponds to TRBD1 (5 bases). Germline-derived CDR1 and CDR2 are SGHRS and YFSETQ. This CDR3 has 16 amino acids. The germline V and J ends were trimmed by 4 bases and 0 bases, with 13 bases remaining between them. The CDR3 bases are TGCGCCAGCAGCCCTATCCCAGGGACAACTAATGAAAAACTGTTTTTT. Translation gives CASSPIPGTTNEKLFF.

The genes are TRBV2 and TRBJ1-1, with unresolved D. V was shortened by 2 bases and J by 0 bases, with 7 bases between the two germline ends. Germline V gene data show CDR1 as SNHLY and CDR2 as FYNNEI. The CDR3 consists of 14 residues. Written as DNA, the CDR3 is TGTGCCAGCAGTGAACGATACATGAACACTGAAGCTTTCTTT. As protein: CASSERYMNTEAFF.

The rearrangement links TRBV30 to TRBJ1-3; D uncertain. Germline CDR1 reads GTSNPN; CDR2 reads SVGIG (reference sequence). V dropped 2 bases and J dropped 4 bases, with 6 bases sitting between them. CDR3 length: 12 amino acids. CDR3 sequence: CAWSFEGNTIYF. The CDR3 nucleotides are TGTGCCTGGAGTTTTGAGGGAAACACCATATATTTT.

CDR3 residues: CAWSADLGGTQYF. Here the CDR3 DNA reads TGTGCCTGGAGTGCTGATTTGGGAGGGACGCAGTATTTT. This chain joins TRBV30 and TRBJ2-3; 7 positions agree with TRBD2. The CDR3 contains 13 residues. V was pared by 1 base and J by 9 bases, with 7 bases of the junction left unmatched. Germline assignment: CDR1 GTSNPN and CDR2 SVGIG (reference sequence).

This CDR3 reads CASSLEGRGVKNSPLHF. CDR3 DNA: TGTGCCAGCAGTTTAGAGGGCAGGGGAGTAAAGAATTCACCCCTCCACTTT. The chain couples TRBV28 to TRBJ1-6; possible D gene TRBD1, 6 bases. V lost 2 bases to trimming and J lost 7 bases, with 18 bases between them. Germline V CDR1 and CDR2: MDHEN, SYDVKM. This CDR3 has 17 amino acids.

This clone was recorded a few times. The chain uses TRBV10-2 and TRBJ1-6, with TRBD1 as a possible D gene (6 bases). The CDR3 is made up of 13 amino acids. Germline loops: CDR1 WSHSY, CDR2 SAAADI. V was clipped by 2 bases and J by 7 bases, with 6 bases between them. The DNA for the CDR3 is TGCGCCAGCAGTGAGCAGGGGAATTCACCCCTCCACTTT. It translates to CASSEQGNSPLHF.

The rearrangement uses TRBV20-1 and TRBJ2-1; the D is unclear. This CDR3 has 10 residues. CDR1 DFQATT and CDR2 SNEGSKA come from the germline V gene (reference sequence). V gave up 5 bases and J gave up 4 bases, with 3 bases separating them. The DNA of the CDR3 is TGCAGTGCTTCTTACAATGAGCAGTTCTTC. Its translation: CSASYNEQFF.

V and J are TRBV12-5 and TRBJ2-7; TRBD2 matches 11 bases. Trimming removed 2 bases from V and 3 bases from J; junction bases left unmatched: 6. The CDR3 spans 16 residues. Germline V gene lookup returns CDR1 LGHNT and CDR2 FRNRAP. The DNA for the CDR3 is TGTGCTAGTGGTTTGTCCCGGGGACTAGCGGTCTACGAGCAGTACTTC. It translates to CASGLSRGLAVYEQYF.

J is TRBJ1-3 and V is TRBV4-3, with TRBD1 as a possible D gene (5 bases). Germline V gene data show CDR1 as LGHNA and CDR2 as YSLEER. CDR3 size: 16 residues. Deletions cut 0 bases from V and 0 bases from J, with 9 bases between. In DNA form, the CDR3 reads TGCGCCAGCAGCCAAGAATGGGGGACCTCTGGAAACACCATATATTTT. This gives the protein CASSQEWGTSGNTIYF.